This T cell receptor beta chain was obtained from a study of blood T cell repertoires in COVID-19. The wider study: Samples of COVID-19 (acute and convalescent) were obtained from the United States, Italy and Spain. The cDNA or gDNA used as material had been derived from T cells, B-cell-depleted T cells, or PBMCs.

V lost 0 bases and J 8 bases, leaving 12 bases between the germline ends. The CDR3 spans 14 residues. CDR1 and CDR2 from the germline V gene are SGHRS and YFSETQ. In the original analysis: Nucleated cell counts were estimated from reference gene primer amplification. The method was immunoSEQ multiplex PCR; TCRdb's version includes in-frame clones alone and lacks a portion of them. V and J calls plus clone size are reproduced from that table; the DNA served to infer D and trimming. The table shows 150,000 or so clones, with about 87% occurring only once. V usage is TRBV5-1 and J usage is TRBJ1-5; perhaps TRBD1 as D (6 bases). This TCR was sampled from a man at least 80 years old with acute or convalescent COVID-19. Source material: peripheral blood. The CDR3: CASSLAAGDEPQHF. The CDR3 nucleotides are TGCGCCAGCAGCTTGGCGGCAGGGGACGAGCCCCAGCATTTT.